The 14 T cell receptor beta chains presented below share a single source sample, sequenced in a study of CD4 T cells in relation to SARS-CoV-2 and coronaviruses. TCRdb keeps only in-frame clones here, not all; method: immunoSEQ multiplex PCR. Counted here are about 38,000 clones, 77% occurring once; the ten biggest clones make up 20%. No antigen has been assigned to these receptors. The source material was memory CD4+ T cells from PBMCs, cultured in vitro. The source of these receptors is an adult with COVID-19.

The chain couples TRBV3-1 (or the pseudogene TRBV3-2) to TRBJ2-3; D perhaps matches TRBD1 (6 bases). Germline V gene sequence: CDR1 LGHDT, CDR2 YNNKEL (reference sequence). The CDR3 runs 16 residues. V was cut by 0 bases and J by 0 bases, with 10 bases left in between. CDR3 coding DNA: TGTGCCAGCAGCCAAGATGGGGGCGGGAGCACAGATACGCAGTATTTT. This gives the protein CASSQDGGGSTDTQYF.

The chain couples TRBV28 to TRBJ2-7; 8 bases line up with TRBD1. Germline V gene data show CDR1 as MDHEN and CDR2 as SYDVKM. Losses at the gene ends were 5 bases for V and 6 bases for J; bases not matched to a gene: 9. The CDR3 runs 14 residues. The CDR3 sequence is CASSPPDRAGEQYF. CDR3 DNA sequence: TGTGCCAGCAGTCCCCCGGACAGGGCCGGCGAGCAGTACTTC.

CDR3 DNA: TGTGCCAGCAGCCCACCGATAGTCACCGGGGAGCTGTTTTTT. This codes for CASSPPIVTGELFF. This chain connects TRBV7-2 to TRBJ2-2; unclear D gene. V was trimmed by 5 bases and J by 4 bases, leaving 11 bases between them. The germline V gene encodes CDR1 SGHTA and CDR2 FQGNSA. The length of the CDR3 is 14 residues.

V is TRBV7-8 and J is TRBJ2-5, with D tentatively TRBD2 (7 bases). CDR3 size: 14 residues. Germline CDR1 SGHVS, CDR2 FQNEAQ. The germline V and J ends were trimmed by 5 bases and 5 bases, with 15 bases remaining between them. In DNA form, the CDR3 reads TGTGCCAGCAGCCTCGGGGGGCGCGAGGAGACCCAGTACTTC. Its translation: CASSLGGREETQYF.

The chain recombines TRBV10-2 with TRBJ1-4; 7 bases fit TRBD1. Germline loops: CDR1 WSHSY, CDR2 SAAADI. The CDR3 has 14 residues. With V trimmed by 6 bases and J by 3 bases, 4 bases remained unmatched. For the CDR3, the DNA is TGCGCCAGCAGCGTCAGGGGGGCTAATGAAAAACTGTTTTTT. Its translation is CASSVRGANEKLFF.

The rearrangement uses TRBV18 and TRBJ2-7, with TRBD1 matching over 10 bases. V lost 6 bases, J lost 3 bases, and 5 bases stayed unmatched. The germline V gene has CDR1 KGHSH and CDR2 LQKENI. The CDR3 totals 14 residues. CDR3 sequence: CASSSGQGGYEQYF. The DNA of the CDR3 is TGTGCCAGCTCGTCTGGACAGGGGGGCTACGAGCAGTACTTC.

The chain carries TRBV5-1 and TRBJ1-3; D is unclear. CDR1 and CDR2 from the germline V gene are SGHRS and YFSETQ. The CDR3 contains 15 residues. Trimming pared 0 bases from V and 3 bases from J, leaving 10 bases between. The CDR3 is CASSLVTGSGNTIYF. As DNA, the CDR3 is TGCGCCAGCAGCTTGGTGACCGGGAGTGGAAACACCATATATTTT. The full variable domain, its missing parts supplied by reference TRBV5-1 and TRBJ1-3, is KAGVTQTPRYLIKTRGQQVTLSCSPISGHRSVSWYQQTPGQGLQFLFEYFSETQRNKGNFPGRFSGRQFSNSRSEMNVSTLELGDSALYLCASSLVTGSGNTIYFGEGSWLTVV.

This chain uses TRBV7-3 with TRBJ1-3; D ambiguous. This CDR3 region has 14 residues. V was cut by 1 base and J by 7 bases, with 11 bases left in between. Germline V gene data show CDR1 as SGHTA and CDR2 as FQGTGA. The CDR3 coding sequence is TGTGCCAGCAGCTTAAGCGGGGTTAGTAACACCATATATTTT. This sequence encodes CASSLSGVSNTIYF.

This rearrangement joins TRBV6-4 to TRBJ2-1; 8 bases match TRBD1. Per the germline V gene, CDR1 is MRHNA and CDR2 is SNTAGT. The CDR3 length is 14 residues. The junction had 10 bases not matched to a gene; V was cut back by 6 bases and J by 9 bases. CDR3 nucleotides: TGTGCCAGCAGGGCAATCCAGGGGGCGGGTGAGCAGTTCTTC. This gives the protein CASRAIQGAGEQFF.

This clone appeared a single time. The CDR3 DNA is TGTGCCACCAGCAGAGATCGAGGATACACCGGGGAGCTGTTTTTT. Translation gives CATSRDRGYTGELFF. The chain employs TRBV15 and TRBJ2-2; no clear D gene. From germline, CDR1 is LNHNV and CDR2 YYDKDF (reference sequence). V was cut by 0 bases and J by 3 bases, with 8 bases left in between. This CDR3 is built from 15 residues.

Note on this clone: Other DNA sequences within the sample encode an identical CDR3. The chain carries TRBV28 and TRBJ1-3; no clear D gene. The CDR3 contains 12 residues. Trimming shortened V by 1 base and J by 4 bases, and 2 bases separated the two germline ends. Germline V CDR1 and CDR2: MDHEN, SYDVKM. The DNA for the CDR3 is TGTGCCAGCAGTTTATCCGGAAACACCATATATTTT. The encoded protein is CASSLSGNTIYF.

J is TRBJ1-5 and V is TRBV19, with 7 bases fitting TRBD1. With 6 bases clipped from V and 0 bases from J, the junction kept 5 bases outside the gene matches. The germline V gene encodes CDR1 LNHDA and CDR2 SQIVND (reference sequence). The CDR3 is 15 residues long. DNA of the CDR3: TGTGCCAGTAGCCGAACAGGGGATAGCAATCAGCCCCAGCATTTT. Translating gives CASSRTGDSNQPQHF.

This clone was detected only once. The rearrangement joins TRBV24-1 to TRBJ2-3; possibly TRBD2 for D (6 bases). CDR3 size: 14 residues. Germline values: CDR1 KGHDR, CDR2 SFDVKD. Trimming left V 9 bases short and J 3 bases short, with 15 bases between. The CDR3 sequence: CATASSARTDTQYF. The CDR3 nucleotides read TGTGCCACCGCTTCTAGCGCTCGTACAGATACGCAGTATTTT.

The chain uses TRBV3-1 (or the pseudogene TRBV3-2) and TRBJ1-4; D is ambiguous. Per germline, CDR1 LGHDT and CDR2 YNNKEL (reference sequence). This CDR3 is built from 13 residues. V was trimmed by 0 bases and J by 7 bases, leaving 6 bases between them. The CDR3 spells CASSQEEGEKLFF. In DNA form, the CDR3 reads TGTGCCAGCAGCCAAGAAGAGGGTGAAAAACTGTTTTTT.